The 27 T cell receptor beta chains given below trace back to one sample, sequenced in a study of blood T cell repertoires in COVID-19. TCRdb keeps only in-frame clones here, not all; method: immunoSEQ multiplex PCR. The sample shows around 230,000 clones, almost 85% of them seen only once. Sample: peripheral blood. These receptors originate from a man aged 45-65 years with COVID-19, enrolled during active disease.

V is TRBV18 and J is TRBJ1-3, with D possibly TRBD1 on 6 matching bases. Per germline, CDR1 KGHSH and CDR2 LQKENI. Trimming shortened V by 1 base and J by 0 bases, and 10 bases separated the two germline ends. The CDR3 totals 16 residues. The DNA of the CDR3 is TGTGCCAGCTCACCACAACAGGGCAACTCTGGAAACACCATATATTTT. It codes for CASSPQQGNSGNTIYF.

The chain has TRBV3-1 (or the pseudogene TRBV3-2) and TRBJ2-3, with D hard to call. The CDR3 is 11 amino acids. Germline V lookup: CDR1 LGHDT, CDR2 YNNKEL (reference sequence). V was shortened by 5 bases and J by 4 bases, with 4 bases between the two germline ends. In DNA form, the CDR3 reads TGTGCCAGCAGCTTAGCAGATACGCAGTATTTT. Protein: CASSLADTQYF.

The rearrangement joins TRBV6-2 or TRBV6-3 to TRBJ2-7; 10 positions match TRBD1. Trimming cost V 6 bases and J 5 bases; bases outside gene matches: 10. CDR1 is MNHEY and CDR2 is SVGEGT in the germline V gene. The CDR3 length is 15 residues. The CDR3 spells CASSSFWTGGDEQYF. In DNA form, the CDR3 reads TGTGCCAGCAGCAGCTTTTGGACAGGGGGGGACGAGCAGTACTTC.

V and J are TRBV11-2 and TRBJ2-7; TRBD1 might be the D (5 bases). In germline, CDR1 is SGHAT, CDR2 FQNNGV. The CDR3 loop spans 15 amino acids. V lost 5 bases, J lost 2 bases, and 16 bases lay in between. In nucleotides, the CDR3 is TGTGCCAGCAGCCAACTTAATCAGGGAACCTACGAGCAGTACTTC. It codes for CASSQLNQGTYEQYF.

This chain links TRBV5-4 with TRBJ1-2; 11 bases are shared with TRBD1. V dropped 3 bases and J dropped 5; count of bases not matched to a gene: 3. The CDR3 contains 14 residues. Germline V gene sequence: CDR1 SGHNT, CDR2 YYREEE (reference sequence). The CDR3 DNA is TGTGCCAGCAGCTCGGACAGGGGGCTTTATGGCTACACCTTC. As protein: CASSSDRGLYGYTF.

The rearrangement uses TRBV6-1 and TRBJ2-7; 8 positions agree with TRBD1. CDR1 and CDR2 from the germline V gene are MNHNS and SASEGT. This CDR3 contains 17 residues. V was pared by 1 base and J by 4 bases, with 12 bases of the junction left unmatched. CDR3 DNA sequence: TGTGCCAGCAGTGAAGAGGCGTGGAGGACAGGGTTGTACGAGCAGTACTTC. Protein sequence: CASSEEAWRTGLYEQYF.

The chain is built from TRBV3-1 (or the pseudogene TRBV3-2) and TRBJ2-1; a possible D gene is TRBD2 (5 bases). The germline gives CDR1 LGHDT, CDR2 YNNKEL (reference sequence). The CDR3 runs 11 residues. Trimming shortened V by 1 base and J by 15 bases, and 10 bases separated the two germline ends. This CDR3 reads CASSQVFGLFF. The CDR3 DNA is TGTGCCAGCAGCCAAGTCTTTGGACTGTTCTTC.

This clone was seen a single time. The CDR3 DNA reads TGTGCCAGCAGCCCTGCACAGGGGGCCTATGGCTACACCTTC. It translates to CASSPAQGAYGYTF. This rearrangement joins TRBV3-1 (or the pseudogene TRBV3-2) to TRBJ1-2, with 9 bases that match TRBD1. With V trimmed by 4 bases and J by 4 bases, 4 bases remained unmatched. This CDR3 is built from 14 residues. Germline V gene sequence: CDR1 LGHDT, CDR2 YNNKEL (reference sequence).

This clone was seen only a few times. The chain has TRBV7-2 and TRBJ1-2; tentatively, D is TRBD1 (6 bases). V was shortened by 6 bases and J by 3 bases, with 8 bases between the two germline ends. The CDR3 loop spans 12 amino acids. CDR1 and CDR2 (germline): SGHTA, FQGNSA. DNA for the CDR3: TGTGCCAGCAGGCGGACAGACTATGGCTACACCTTC. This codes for CASRRTDYGYTF.

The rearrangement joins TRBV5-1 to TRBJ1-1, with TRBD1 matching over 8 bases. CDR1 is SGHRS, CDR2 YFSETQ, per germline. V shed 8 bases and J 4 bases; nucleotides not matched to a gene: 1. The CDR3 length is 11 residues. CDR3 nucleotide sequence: TGCGCCAGTCAGGGGGCCACTGAAGCTTTCTTT. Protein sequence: CASQGATEAFF.

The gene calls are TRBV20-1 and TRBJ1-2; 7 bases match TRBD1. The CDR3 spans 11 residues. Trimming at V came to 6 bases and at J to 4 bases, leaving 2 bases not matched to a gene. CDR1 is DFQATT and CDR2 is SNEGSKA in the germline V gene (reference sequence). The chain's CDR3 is CSARTGYGYTF. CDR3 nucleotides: TGCAGTGCCCGGACAGGCTATGGCTACACCTTC.

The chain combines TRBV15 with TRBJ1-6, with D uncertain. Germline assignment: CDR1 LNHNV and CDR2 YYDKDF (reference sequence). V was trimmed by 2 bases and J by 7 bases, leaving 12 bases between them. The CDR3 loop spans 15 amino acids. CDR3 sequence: CATSRSGRENSPLHF. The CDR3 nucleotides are TGTGCCACCAGCAGATCCGGACGGGAAAATTCACCCCTCCACTTT.

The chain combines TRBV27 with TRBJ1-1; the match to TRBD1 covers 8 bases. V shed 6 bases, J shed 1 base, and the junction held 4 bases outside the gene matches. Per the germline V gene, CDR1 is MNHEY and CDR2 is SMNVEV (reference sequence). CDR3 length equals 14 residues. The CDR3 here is CASRPGTGNTEAFF. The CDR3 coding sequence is TGTGCCAGCAGACCTGGGACAGGGAACACTGAAGCTTTCTTT.

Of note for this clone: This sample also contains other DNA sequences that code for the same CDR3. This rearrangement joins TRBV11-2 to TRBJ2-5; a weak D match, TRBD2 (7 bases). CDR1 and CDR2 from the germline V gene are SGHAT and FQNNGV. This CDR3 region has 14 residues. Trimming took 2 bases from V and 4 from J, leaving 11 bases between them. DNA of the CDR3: TGTGCCAGCAGCTTATCGGGGGGCCGAGAGACCCAGTACTTC. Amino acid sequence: CASSLSGGRETQYF.

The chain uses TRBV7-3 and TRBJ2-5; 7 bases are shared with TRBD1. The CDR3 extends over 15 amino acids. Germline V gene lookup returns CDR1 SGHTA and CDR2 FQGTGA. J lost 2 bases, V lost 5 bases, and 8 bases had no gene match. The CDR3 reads CASSQGDTRQETQYF. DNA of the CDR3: TGTGCCAGCAGCCAGGGGGACACGCGACAAGAGACCCAGTACTTC.

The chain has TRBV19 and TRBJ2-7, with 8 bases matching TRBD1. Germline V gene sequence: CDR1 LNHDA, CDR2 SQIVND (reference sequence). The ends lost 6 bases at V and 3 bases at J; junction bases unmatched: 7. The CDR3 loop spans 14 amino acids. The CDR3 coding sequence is TGTGCCAGTAGCAGGGGGCTAGAGAACTACGAGCAGTACTTC. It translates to CASSRGLENYEQYF.

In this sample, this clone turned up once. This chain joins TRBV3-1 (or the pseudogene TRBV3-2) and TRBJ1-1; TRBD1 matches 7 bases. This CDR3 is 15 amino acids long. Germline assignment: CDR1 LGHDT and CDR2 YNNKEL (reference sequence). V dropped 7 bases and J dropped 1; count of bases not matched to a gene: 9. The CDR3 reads CASKQGTNPNTEAFF. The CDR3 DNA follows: TGTGCCAGCAAACAGGGGACGAACCCGAACACTGAAGCTTTCTTT.

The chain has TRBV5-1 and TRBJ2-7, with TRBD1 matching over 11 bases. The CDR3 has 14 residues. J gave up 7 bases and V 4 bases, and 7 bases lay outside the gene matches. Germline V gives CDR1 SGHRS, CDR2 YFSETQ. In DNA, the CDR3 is TGCGCCAGCAGCCCCCGGACAGGGGGCGGAGAGCAGTACTTC. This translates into CASSPRTGGGEQYF.

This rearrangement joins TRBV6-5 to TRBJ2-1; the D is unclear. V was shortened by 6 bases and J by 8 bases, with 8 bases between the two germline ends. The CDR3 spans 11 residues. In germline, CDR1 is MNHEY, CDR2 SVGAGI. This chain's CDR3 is CASRIGYEQFF. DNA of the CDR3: TGTGCCAGCAGGATTGGCTATGAGCAGTTCTTC.

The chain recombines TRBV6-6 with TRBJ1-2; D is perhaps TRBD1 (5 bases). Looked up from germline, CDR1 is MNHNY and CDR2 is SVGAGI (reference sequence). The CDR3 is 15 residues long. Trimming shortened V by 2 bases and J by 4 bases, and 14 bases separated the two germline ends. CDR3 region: CASSYGPTGSYGYTF. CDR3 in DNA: TGTGCCAGCAGTTACGGCCCTACAGGCTCCTATGGCTACACCTTC.

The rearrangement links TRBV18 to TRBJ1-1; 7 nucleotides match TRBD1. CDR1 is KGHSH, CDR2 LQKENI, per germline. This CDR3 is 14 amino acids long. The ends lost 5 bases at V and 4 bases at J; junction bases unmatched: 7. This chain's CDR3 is CASSLQGQRTEAFF. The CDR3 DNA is TGTGCCAGCTCATTACAGGGGCAACGCACTGAAGCTTTCTTT.

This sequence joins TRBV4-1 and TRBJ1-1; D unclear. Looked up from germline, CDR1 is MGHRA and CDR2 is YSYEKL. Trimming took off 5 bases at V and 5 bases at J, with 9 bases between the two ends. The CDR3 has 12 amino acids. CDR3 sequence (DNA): TGCGCCAGCAGCTCCTGGGCGACTGAAGCTTTCTTT. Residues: CASSSWATEAFF.

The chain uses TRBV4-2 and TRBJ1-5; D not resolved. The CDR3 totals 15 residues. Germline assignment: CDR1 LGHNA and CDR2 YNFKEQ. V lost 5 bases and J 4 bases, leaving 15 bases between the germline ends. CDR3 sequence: CASSGNPGINQPQHF. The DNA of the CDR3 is TGTGCCAGCAGCGGGAACCCGGGAATAAATCAGCCCCAGCATTTT.

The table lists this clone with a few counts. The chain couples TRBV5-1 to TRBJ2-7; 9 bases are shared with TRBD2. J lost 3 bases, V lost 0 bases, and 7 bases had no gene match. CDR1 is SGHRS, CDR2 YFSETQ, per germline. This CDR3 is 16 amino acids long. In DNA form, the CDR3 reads TGCGCCAGCAGCTTGGGATCGACTAGCGGATACTACGAGCAGTACTTC. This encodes CASSLGSTSGYYEQYF.

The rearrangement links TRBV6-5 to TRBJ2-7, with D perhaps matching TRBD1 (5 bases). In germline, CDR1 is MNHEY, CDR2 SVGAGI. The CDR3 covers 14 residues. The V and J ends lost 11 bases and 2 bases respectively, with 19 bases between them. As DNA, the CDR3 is TGTGCCGCCAGTTTTATAACAGGACCCTACGAGCAGTACTTC. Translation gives CAASFITGPYEQYF.

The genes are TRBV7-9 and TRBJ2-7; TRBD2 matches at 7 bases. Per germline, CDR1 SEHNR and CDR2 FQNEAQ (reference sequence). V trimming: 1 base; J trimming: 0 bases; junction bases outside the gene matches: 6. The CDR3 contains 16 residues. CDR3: CASSLVGGESSYEQYF. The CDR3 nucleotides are TGTGCCAGCAGCTTAGTTGGGGGGGAAAGCTCCTACGAGCAGTACTTC.

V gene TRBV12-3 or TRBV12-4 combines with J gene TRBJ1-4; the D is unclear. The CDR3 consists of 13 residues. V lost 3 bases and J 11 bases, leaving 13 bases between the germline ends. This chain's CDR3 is CASSFKASGKLFF. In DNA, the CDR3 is TGTGCCAGCAGTTTTAAAGCATCCGGTAAACTGTTTTTT.